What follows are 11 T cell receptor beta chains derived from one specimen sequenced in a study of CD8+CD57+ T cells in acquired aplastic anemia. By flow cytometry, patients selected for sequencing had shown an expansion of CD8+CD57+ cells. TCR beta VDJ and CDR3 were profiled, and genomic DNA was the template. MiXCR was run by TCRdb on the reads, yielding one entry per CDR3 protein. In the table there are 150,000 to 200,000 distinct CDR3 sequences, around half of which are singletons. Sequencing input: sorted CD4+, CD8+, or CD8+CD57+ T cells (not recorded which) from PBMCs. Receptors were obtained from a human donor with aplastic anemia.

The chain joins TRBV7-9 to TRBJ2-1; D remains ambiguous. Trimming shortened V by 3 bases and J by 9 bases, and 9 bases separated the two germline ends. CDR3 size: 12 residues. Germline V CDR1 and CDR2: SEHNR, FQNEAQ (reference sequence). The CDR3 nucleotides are TGTGCCAGCAGCTTGATACCGGGTGAGCAGTTCTTC. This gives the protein CASSLIPGEQFF.

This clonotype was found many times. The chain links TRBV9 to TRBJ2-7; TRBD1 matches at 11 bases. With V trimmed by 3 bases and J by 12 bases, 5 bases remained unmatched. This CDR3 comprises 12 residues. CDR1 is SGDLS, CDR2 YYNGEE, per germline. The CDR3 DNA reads TGTGCCAGCAGCGGGGACAGGGGGAGGCTGTACTTC. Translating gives CASSGDRGRLYF.

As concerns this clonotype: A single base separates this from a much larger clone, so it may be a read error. In DNA, the CDR3 is TGTGCCAGCAGTCCCCGGGACCGTTACCACGAGCAGTACTTC. As protein: CASSPRDRYHEQYF. The chain couples TRBV3-1 to TRBJ2-7; tentatively, D is TRBD1 or TRBD2 (5 bases each). The CDR3 has 14 residues. V lost 6 bases, J lost 5 bases, and 17 bases lay in between. Germline CDR1 and CDR2: LGHDT and YNNKEL (reference sequence).

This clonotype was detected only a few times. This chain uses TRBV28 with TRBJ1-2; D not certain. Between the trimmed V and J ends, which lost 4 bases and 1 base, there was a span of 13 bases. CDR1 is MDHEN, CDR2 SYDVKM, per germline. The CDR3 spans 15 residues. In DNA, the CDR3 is TGTGCCAGCAGTTCCAGGCAGCGCATTAACTATGGCTACACCTTC. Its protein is CASSSRQRINYGYTF.

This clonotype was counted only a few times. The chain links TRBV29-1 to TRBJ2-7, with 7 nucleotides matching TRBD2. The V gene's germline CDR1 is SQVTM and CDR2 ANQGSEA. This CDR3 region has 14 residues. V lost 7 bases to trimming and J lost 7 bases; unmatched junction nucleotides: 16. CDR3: CSGRESFQGGEQYF. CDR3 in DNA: TGCAGCGGTAGAGAGTCTTTCCAGGGAGGGGAGCAGTACTTC.

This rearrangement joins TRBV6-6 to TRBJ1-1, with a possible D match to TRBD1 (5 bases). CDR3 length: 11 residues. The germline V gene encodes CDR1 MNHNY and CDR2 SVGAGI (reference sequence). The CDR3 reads CKTALNTEAFF. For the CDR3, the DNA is TGTAAGACAGCGTTGAACACTGAAGCTTTCTTT.

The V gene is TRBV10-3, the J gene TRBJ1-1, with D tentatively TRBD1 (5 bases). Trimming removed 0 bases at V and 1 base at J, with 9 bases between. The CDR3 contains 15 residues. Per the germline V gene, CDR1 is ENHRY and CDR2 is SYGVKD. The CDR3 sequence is CAISESGGGNTEAFF. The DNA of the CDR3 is TGTGCCATCAGTGAGTCGGGCGGGGGGAACACTGAAGCTTTCTTT.

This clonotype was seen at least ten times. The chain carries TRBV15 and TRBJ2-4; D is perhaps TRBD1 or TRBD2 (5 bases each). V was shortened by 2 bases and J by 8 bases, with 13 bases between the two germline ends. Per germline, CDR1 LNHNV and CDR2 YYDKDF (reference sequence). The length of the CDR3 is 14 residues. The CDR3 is CATSRTGALDIQYF. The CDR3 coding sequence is TGTGCCACCAGCAGAACCGGGGCCCTAGACATTCAGTACTTC. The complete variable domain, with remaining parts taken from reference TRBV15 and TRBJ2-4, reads DAMVIQNPRYQVTQFGKPVTLSCSQTLNHNVMYWYQQKSSQAPKLLFHYYDKDFNNEADTPDNFQSRRPNTSFCFLDIRSPGLGDTAMYLCATSRTGALDIQYFGAGTRLSVL.

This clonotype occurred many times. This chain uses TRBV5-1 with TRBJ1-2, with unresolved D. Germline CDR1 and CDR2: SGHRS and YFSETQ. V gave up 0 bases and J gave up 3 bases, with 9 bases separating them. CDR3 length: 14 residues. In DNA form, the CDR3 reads TGCGCCAGCAGCTTGGAACCAGCCGACTATGGCTACACCTTC. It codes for CASSLEPADYGYTF.

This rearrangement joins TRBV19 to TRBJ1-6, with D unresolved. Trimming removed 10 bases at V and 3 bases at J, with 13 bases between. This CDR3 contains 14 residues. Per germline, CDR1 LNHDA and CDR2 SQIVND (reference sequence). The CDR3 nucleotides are TGTGCCACCCGACTCCGTAACTATAATTCACCCCTCCACTTT. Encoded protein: CATRLRNYNSPLHF.

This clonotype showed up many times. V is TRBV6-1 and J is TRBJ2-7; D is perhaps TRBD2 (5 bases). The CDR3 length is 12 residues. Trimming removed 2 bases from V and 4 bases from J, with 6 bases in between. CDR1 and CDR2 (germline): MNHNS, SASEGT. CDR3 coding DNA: TGTGCCAGCAGTGAACGAGGGTACGAGCAGTACTTC. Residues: CASSERGYEQYF.